These T cell receptor beta chains were read from a single sample in a study of circulating and synovial CD4+ cells in juvenile arthritis. Data came from immunoSEQ multiplex PCR; TCRdb stores just in-frame clones and leaves some out. Among about 33,000 clones, over 90% were seen once, and the ten largest hold roughly 0.15%. The source material was CD4+ T cells from blood. The receptors were sampled from a human donor with juvenile idiopathic arthritis. Both conserved end residues are part of each CDR3.

v_gene	j_gene	CDR3aa
TRBV28	TRBJ2-1	CASSLRTARNNEQFF
TRBV19	TRBJ1-1	CASRQGMNTEAFF
TRBV19	TRBJ1-1	CASSIQGAFEAFF
TRBV2	TRBJ2-2	CASLDRGPGELFF
TRBV14	TRBJ2-7	CASSPRVTAGYEQYF
TRBV6-4	TRBJ1-2	CASEGYGYTF
TRBV4-3	TRBJ2-4	CASSPTQGVGKNIQYF
TRBV5-4	TRBJ2-2	CASSLAHGQGGTGELFF
TRBV2	TRBJ1-6	CASSAGTGGSPLHF
TRBV7-7	TRBJ2-7	CASSLAGTSGRAREQYF
TRBV5-4	TRBJ2-3	CASSLGLAGPTDTQYF
TRBV7-3	TRBJ2-7	CASSTSGGSSYEQYF
TRBV7-3	TRBJ2-2	CASSLTEQDTRTGELFF
TRBV7-9	TRBJ2-1	CASSLGGRDHNEQFF
TRBV6-1	TRBJ1-1	CASSLTVNTEAFF
TRBV7-3	TRBJ1-6	CASSLTRVSSYNSPLHF
TRBV19	TRBJ1-6	CASSTRQERTSYNSPLHF
TRBV10-3	TRBJ1-1	CAISEGQGDTEAFF
TRBV7-2	TRBJ2-1	CASSSSSGRAFVEQFF
TRBV5-4	TRBJ2-5	CASSLQQGATQYF
TRBV18	TRBJ1-1	CASSPPGGSDTEAFF
TRBV11-1	TRBJ1-4	CASSPQGRTNEKLFF
TRBV28	TRBJ1-2	CASSPGGGNGGYTF
TRBV5-4	TRBJ2-1	CASSSRSSGGSNEQFF
TRBV28	TRBJ2-5	CASNAGGLQETQYF
TRBV7-9	TRBJ1-1	CASRRNTEAFF
TRBV4-3	TRBJ1-5	CASSQEPGGNQPQHF
TRBV7-9	TRBJ2-2	CASSLAGGPGELFF
TRBV5-3	TRBJ1-2	CARSTPVLGYTF
TRBV19	TRBJ2-7	CASSMSSDYEQYF
TRBV19	TRBJ1-4	CASSVDRGLEKLFF
TRBV14	TRBJ2-3	CASSAGTGLPDTQYF
TRBV19	TRBJ1-1	CASSIAGDTEAFF
TRBV28	TRBJ1-3	CASSFVAGSGGSGNTIYF
TRBV27	TRBJ2-7	CASSGRNSYEQYF
TRBV27	TRBJ1-2	CASSYSDTYGYTF
TRBV15	TRBJ2-2	CATSGRESRRDRDKDTGELFF